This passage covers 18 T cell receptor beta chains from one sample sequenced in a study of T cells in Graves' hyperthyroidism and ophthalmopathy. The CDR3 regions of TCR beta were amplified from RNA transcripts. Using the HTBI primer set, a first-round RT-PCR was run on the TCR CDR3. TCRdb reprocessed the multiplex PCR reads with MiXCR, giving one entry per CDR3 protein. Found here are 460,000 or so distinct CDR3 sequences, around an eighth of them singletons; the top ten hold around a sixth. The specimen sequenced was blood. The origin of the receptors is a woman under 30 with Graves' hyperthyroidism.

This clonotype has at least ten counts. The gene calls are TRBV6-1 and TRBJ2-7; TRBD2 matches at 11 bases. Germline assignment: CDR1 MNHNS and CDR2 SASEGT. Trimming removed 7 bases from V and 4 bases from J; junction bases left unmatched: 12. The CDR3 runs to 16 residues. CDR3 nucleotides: TGTGCCAGCAAACATTCCGGGACTAGCGGAATTTACGAGCAGTACGTC. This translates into CASKHSGTSGIYEQYV.

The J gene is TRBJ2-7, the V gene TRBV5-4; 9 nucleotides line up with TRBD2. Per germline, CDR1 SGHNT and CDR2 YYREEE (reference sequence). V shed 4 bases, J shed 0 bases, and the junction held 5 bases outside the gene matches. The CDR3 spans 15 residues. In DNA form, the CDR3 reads TGTGCCAGCAGCCCCCGACTAGCGGACTCCTACGAGCAGTACTTC. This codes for CASSPRLADSYEQYF. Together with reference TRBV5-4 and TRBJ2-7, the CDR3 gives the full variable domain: ETGVTQSPTHLIKTRGQQVTLRCSSQSGHNTVSWYQQALGQGPQFIFQYYREEENGRGNFPPRFSGLQFPNYSSELNVNALELDDSALYLCASSPRLADSYEQYFGPGTRLTVT.

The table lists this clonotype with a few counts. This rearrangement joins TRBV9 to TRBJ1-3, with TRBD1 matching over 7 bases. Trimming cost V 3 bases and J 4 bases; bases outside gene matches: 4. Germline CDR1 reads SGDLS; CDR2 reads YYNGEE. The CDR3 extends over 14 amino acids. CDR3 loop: CASSAGGQGNTIYF. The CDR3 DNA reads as TGTGCCAGCAGCGCAGGGGGACAGGGAAACACCATATATTTT. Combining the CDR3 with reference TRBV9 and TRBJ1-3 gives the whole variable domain DSGVTQTPKHLITATGQRVTLRCSPRSGDLSVYWYQQSLDQGLQFLIQYYNGEERAKGNILERFSAQQFPDLHSELNLSSLELGDSALYFCASSAGGQGNTIYFGEGSWLTVV.

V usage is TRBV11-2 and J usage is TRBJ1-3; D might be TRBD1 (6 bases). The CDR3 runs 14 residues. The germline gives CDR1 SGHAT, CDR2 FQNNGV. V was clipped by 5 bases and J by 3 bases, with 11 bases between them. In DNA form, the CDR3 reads TGTGCCAGCAGCGTTGGACAGATTGGAAACACCATATATTTT. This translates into CASSVGQIGNTIYF.

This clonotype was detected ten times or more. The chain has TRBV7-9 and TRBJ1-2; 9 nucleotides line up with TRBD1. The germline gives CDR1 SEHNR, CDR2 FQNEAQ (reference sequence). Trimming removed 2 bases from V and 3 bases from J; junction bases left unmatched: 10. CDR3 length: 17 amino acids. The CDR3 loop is CASSLIFGDREDYGYTF. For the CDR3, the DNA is TGTGCCAGCAGCTTAATTTTCGGGGACAGGGAGGACTATGGCTACACCTTC. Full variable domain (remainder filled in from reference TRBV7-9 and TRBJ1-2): DTGVSQNPRHKITKRGQNVTFRCDPISEHNRLYWYRQTLGQGPEFLTYFQNEAQLEKSRLLSDRFSAERPKGSFSTLEIQRTEQGDSAMYLCASSLIFGDREDYGYTFGSGTRLTVV.

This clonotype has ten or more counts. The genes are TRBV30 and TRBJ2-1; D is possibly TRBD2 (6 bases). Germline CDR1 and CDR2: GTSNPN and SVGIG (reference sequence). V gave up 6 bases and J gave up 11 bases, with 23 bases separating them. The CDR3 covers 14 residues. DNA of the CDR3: TGTGCCTGCCATGGGGAATCCTCGGAGGGGAAGCAGTTCTTC. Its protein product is CACHGESSEGKQFF.

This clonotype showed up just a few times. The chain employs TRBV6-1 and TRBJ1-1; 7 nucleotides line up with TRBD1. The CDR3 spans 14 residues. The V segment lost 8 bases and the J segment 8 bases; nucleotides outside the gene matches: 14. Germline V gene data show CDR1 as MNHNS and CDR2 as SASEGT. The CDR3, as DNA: TGTGCCAGCGGAGGAGGGGGCTCCGCTCGGGAAGCTTTCTTT. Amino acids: CASGGGGSAREAFF.

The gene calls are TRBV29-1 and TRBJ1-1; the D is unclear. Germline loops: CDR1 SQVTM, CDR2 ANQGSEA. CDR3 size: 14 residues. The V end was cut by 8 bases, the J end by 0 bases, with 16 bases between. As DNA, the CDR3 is TGCAGCTCCGGAGCGGACGGGATGAACACTGAAGCTTTCTTT. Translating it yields CSSGADGMNTEAFF. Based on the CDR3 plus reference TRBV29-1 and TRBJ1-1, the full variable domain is SAVISQKPSRDICQRGTSLTIQCQVDSQVTMMFWYRQQPGQSLTLIATANQGSEATYESGFVIDKFPISRPNLTFSTLTVSNMSPEDSSIYLCSSGADGMNTEAFFGQGTRLTVV.

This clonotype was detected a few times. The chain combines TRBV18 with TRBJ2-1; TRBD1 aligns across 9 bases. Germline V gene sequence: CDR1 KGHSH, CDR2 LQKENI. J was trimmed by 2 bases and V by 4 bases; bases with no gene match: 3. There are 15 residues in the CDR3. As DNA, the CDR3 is TGTGCCAGCTCACGTAGACAGGGGGCCTACAATGAGCAGTTCTTC. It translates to CASSRRQGAYNEQFF.

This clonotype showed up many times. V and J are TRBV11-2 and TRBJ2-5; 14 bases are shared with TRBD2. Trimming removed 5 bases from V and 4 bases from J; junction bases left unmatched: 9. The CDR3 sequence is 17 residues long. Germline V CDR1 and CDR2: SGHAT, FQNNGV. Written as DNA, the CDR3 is TGTGCCAGCAGCAAACAGGGACTAGCGGGAGTAGGAGAGACCCAGTACTTC. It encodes CASSKQGLAGVGETQYF. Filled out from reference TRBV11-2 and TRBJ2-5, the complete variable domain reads EAGVAQSPRYKIIEKRQSVAFWCNPISGHATLYWYQQILGQGPKLLIQFQNNGVVDDSQLPKDRFSAERLKGVDSTLKIQPAKLEDSAVYLCASSKQGLAGVGETQYFGPGTRLLVL.

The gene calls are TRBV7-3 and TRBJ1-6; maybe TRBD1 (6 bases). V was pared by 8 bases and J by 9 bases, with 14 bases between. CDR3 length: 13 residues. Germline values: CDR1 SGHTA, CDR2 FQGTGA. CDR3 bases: TGTGCCAGCGGCCGGGACACGGGTTCACCCCTCCACTTT. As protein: CASGRDTGSPLHF.

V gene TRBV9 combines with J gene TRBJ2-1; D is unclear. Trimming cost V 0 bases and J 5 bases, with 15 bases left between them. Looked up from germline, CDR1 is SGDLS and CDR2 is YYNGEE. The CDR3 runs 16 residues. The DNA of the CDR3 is TGTGCCAGCAGCGTAGGGGGTCTCCTCCGGCACAATGAGCAGTTCTTC. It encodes CASSVGGLLRHNEQFF.

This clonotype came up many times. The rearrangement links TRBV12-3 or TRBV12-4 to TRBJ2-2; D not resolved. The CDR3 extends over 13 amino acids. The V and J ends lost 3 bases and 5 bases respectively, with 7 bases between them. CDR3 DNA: TGTGCCAGCAGTTTGGGCCTTACCGGGGAGCTGTTTTTT. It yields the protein CASSLGLTGELFF.

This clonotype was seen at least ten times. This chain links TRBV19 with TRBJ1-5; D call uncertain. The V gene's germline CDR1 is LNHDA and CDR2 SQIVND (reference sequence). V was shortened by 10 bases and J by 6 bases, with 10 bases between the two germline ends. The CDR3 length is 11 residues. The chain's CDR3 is CATGVFQPQHF. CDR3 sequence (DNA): TGTGCCACCGGGGTATTTCAGCCCCAGCATTTT.

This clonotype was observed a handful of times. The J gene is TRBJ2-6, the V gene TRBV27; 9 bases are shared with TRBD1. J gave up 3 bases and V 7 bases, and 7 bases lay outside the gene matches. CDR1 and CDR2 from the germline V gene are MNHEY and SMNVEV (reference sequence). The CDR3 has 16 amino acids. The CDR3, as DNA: TGTGCCAGCAAGCAACAGGGGGCAGGTGGGGCCAACGTCCTGACTTTC. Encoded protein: CASKQQGAGGANVLTF.

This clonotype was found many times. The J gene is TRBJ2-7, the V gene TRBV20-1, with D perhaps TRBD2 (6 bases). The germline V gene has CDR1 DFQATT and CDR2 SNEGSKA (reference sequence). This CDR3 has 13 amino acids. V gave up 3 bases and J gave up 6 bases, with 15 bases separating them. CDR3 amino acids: CSASPRGASEQYF. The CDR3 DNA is TGCAGTGCTAGCCCTCGCGGGGCCTCCGAGCAGTACTTC.

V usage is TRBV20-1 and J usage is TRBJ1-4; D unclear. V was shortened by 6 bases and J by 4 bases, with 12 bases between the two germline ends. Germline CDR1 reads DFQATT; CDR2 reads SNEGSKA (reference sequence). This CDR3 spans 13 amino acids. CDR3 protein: CSASQVLNEKLFF. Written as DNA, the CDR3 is TGCAGTGCCTCTCAGGTCCTTAATGAAAAACTGTTTTTT.

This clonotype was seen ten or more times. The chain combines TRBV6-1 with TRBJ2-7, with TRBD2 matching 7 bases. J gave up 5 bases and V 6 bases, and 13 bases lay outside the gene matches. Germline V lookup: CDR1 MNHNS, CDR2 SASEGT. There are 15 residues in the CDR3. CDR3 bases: TGTGCCAGCAGCAAGACAGACCCCGGGGGGAACGAGCAGTACTTC. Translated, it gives CASSKTDPGGNEQYF.